This T cell receptor (beta chain) was identified in a study of T cell changes during pregnancy in multiple sclerosis. TCRdb keeps only in-frame clones here, not all; method: immunoSEQ multiplex PCR. Here the sample spans tens of thousands of clones, around 86% being singletons. The CDR3 totals 16 residues. V lost 5 bases, J lost 0 bases, and 11 bases lay in between. Per the germline V gene, CDR1 is SEHNR and CDR2 is FQNEAQ (reference sequence). This rearrangement joins TRBV7-9 to TRBJ2-6, with D maybe TRBD1 (5 bases). The starting material was CD8+ T cells from peripheral blood mononuclear cells, obtained in the first trimester of pregnancy. The origin of this receptor is a female donor in good health, enrolled as a control in a pregnancy study. In DNA form, the CDR3 reads TGTGCCAGCAGCCCCACAGGCGGCTCTGGGGCCAACGTCCTGACTTTC. This translates into CASSPTGGSGANVLTF.